Shown below are 12 T cell receptor beta chains from a single sample sequenced in a study of blood T cell repertoires in COVID-19. Here immunoSEQ multiplex PCR was the method, and the copy in TCRdb shows in-frame clones only, minus some. The table shows 85,000 to 120,000 clones, with less than 80% occurring only once. The source material was peripheral blood. These receptors all stem from a man older than 75 with COVID-19, enrolled during active disease.

The CDR3 is CASSYRDREYF. CDR3 coding DNA: TGTGCCAGCAGTTACCGGGACAGAGAGTACTTC. The V call is TRBV6-2 or TRBV6-3, the J call TRBJ2-7, with TRBD1 matching over 7 bases. CDR1 MNHEY and CDR2 SVGEGT come from the germline V gene. Losses at the gene ends were 2 bases for V and 11 bases for J; bases not matched to a gene: 3. The CDR3 spans 11 residues.

The V and J genes are TRBV20-1 and TRBJ1-4; D is possibly TRBD1 (5 bases). The length of the CDR3 is 13 residues. The germline V gene has CDR1 DFQATT and CDR2 SNEGSKA (reference sequence). Trimming removed 3 bases at V and 7 bases at J, with 12 bases between. CDR3 in amino acids: CSASRRGSEKLFF. CDR3 nucleotides: TGCAGTGCTAGTCGCCGGGGGTCTGAAAAACTGTTTTTT.

The rearrangement uses TRBV11-3 and TRBJ2-7; 11 bases are a match to TRBD1. The CDR3 covers 15 residues. Losses at the gene ends were 1 base for V and 2 bases for J; bases not matched to a gene: 1. Germline CDR1 SGHNT, CDR2 YENEEA. In nucleotides, the CDR3 is TGTGCCAGCAGCTTAGGGACAGGGGGCCCCTACGAGCAGTACTTC. Translation: CASSLGTGGPYEQYF.

The chain links TRBV18 to TRBJ2-5, with D unresolved. This CDR3 contains 15 residues. Trimming took off 1 base at V and 2 bases at J, with 11 bases between the two ends. Germline-derived CDR1 and CDR2 are KGHSH and LQKENI. The CDR3 reads CASSPQRGRQETQYF. CDR3 coding DNA: TGTGCCAGCTCACCACAGAGAGGCAGACAAGAGACCCAGTACTTC. Filled out from reference TRBV18 and TRBJ2-5, the complete variable domain reads NAGVMQNPRHLVRRRGQEARLRCSPMKGHSHVYWYRQLPEEGLKFMVYLQKENIIDESGMPKERFSAEFPKEGPSILRIQQVVRGDSAAYFCASSPQRGRQETQYFGPGTRLLVL.

The chain combines TRBV19 with TRBJ2-5, with 10 bases lining up with TRBD2. V shed 1 base and J 5 bases; nucleotides not matched to a gene: 13. Per germline, CDR1 LNHDA and CDR2 SQIVND (reference sequence). This CDR3 has 18 residues. This CDR3 is CASSIAGRSGRASETQYF. In DNA form, the CDR3 reads TGTGCCAGTAGTATAGCCGGGCGGAGCGGGAGGGCGTCGGAGACCCAGTACTTC.

CDR3 bases: TGTGCCAGCAGCCCGGAGGCAGCTACCTACGAGCAGTACTTC. This translates into CASSPEAATYEQYF. The V call is TRBV5-4, the J call TRBJ2-7; weak D call: TRBD2 (5 bases). The CDR3 runs 14 residues. Germline V gives CDR1 SGHNT, CDR2 YYREEE (reference sequence). The V end was cut by 4 bases, the J end by 2 bases, with 13 bases between. Using reference TRBV5-4 and TRBJ2-7 for the parts outside the CDR3, the full variable domain is ETGVTQSPTHLIKTRGQQVTLRCSSQSGHNTVSWYQQALGQGPQFIFQYYREEENGRGNFPPRFSGLQFPNYSSELNVNALELDDSALYLCASSPEAATYEQYFGPGTRLTVT.

The chain is built from TRBV5-1 and TRBJ1-3; D is ambiguous. V was pared by 0 bases and J by 4 bases, with 11 bases between. This CDR3 is built from 15 residues. Germline V CDR1 and CDR2: SGHRS, YFSETQ. CDR3 sequence (DNA): TGCGCCAGCAGCTTGGGAGGGTACGACGGAAACACCATATATTTT. Protein sequence: CASSLGGYDGNTIYF.

The chain couples TRBV27 to TRBJ2-3, with 7 nucleotides matching TRBD1. There are 14 residues in the CDR3. With V trimmed by 6 bases and J by 3 bases, 6 bases remained unmatched. Germline assignment: CDR1 MNHEY and CDR2 SMNVEV (reference sequence). The CDR3 coding sequence is TGTGCCAGCAGAACCCGACAGGGAACAGATACGCAGTATTTT. It codes for CASRTRQGTDTQYF.

This rearrangement joins TRBV28 to TRBJ2-7; D gene uncertain. CDR3 length: 12 residues. CDR1 MDHEN and CDR2 SYDVKM come from the germline V gene. V gave up 5 bases and J gave up 3 bases, with 8 bases separating them. Here the CDR3 DNA reads TGTGCCAGCAGTCCTCGCGGCTACGAGCAGTACTTC. It yields the protein CASSPRGYEQYF.

V usage is TRBV29-1 and J usage is TRBJ2-1; 8 bases line up with TRBD2. The CDR3 loop spans 14 amino acids. Germline CDR1 SQVTM, CDR2 ANQGSEA. The V segment lost 3 bases and the J segment 7 bases; nucleotides outside the gene matches: 8. For the CDR3, the DNA is TGCAGCGTTGATGGTAGCGGGACATGGAATGAGCAGTTCTTC. It is translated as CSVDGSGTWNEQFF.

This clone was recorded a few times. The chain couples TRBV3-1 (or the pseudogene TRBV3-2) to TRBJ1-2; D perhaps matches TRBD1 (6 bases). CDR1 is LGHDT and CDR2 is YNNKEL in the germline V gene (reference sequence). CDR3 length equals 14 residues. V lost 4 bases and J 6 bases, leaving 15 bases between the germline ends. The CDR3, as DNA: TGTGCCAGCAGCCCCCAGTTTGGGGGCCATGGCTACACCTTC. Its protein product is CASSPQFGGHGYTF.

Turning to this clone: A read error may account for a junction end that differs from germline. V is TRBV9 and J is TRBJ2-1, with 8 positions matching TRBD2. Germline V gene lookup returns CDR1 SGDLS and CDR2 YYNGEE. This CDR3 is 16 amino acids long. The CDR3 bases are TGTGCCAGCAGCGTAGAGACTAGCGTAAGCTACAACGAGCAGTTCTTC. It translates to CASSVETSVSYNEQFF.